This T cell receptor (beta chain) was identified in a study of CD8+ T cells in alopecia areata. Whole-study context: Treated individuals took tofacitinib by mouth, 5 to 10 mg twice daily. Findings and limits, study-wide: Alphabeta T cells residing in normal skin are also sequenced in scalp samples.

V shed 5 bases and J shed 7 bases, with 18 bases lying between them. The CDR3 consists of 15 residues. Germline CDR1 is PRHDT and CDR2 is FYEKMQ (reference sequence). Extracted RNA was reverse transcribed into cDNA, the sequencing template. Here immunoSEQ multiplex PCR was the method, and the copy in TCRdb shows in-frame clones only, minus some. The table has about 180,000 clones, roughly 60% seen once. Of note for this clone: Its antigen is still unknown.

This TCR derives from a human donor with alopecia areata. The specimen comprised CD4+ T cells sorted from blood, sampled at week 0. This chain connects TRBV13 to TRBJ1-3; tentatively, D is TRBD1 (6 bases). CDR3 DNA: TGTGCCAGCAGCCGACGGACTGGACAGAAGAACACCATATATTTT. It specifies CASSRRTGQKNTIYF.